The 18 T cell receptor beta chains given below trace back to one sample, sequenced in a study of breast tumors, draining lymph nodes, adjacent tissues. TCRdb called the multiplex PCR reads again in MiXCR, with one record for every CDR3 protein. This sample has 84,000 or so distinct CDR3 sequences, with roughly 30% found just once. The lymph nodes were axillary draining lymph nodes from breast cancer patients. The specimen was axillary lymph node tissue. Receptors were obtained from a female donor with breast cancer. Some clones in this sample may be carry-over from other donors' samples.

This clonotype came up a few times. The chain employs TRBV28 and TRBJ2-5; 9 nucleotides match TRBD2. V was pared by 4 bases and J by 2 bases, with 5 bases of the junction left unmatched. The CDR3 sequence is 15 residues long. CDR1 MDHEN and CDR2 SYDVKM come from the germline V gene. The CDR3 loop reads CASSWASGDQETQYF. The CDR3 coding sequence is TGTGCCAGCAGTTGGGCTAGCGGGGATCAAGAGACCCAGTACTTC.

This clonotype has a count of ten or more. The V gene is TRBV4-3, the J gene TRBJ1-4; D is unclear. Trimming shortened V by 1 base and J by 4 bases, and 7 bases separated the two germline ends. Germline loops: CDR1 LGHNA, CDR2 YSLEER. CDR3 size: 14 residues. CDR3 amino acids: CASSQGTNNEKLFF. For the CDR3, the DNA is TGCGCCAGCAGCCAAGGGACCAATAATGAAAAACTGTTTTTT.

Remarks on this clonotype: The junction departs from the called germline gene at one end, perhaps through a read error. CDR3 protein: CSAKRPAVDTEALF. CDR3 bases: TGCAGTGCTAAAAGACCGGCGGTGGACACTGAAGCTCTCTTT. V and J are TRBV20-1 and TRBJ1-1; D is perhaps TRBD1 (5 bases). The germline V gene has CDR1 DFQATT and CDR2 SNEGSKA (reference sequence). CDR3 length: 14 residues.

This clonotype was detected ten times or more. The chain recombines TRBV28 with TRBJ2-7, with a possible D match to TRBD1 (6 bases). This CDR3 is built from 14 residues. V gave up 5 bases and J gave up 0 bases, with 11 bases separating them. Germline V lookup: CDR1 MDHEN, CDR2 SYDVKM. The CDR3 DNA follows: TGTGCCAGCAGTCCAGGGACAACCTCCTACGAGCAGTACTTC. Its protein is CASSPGTTSYEQYF. Combining the CDR3 with reference TRBV28 and TRBJ2-7 gives the whole variable domain DVKVTQSSRYLVKRTGEKVFLECVQDMDHENMFWYRQDPGLGLRLIYFSYDVKMKEKGDIPEGYSVSREKKERFSLILESASTNQTSMYLCASSPGTTSYEQYFGPGTRLTVT.

In the case of this clonotype: This clone may be a read error of a much larger clone one base away. The rearrangement uses TRBV6-1 and TRBJ2-7; 10 bases are shared with TRBD1. In germline, CDR1 is MNHNS, CDR2 SASEGT. The CDR3 runs to 16 residues. CDR3 in amino acids: CAGSALRDRGGYEQYF. CDR3 DNA sequence: TGTGCCGGCAGTGCCCTCCGGGACAGGGGTGGGTACGAGCAGTACTTC.

The table lists this clonotype with many counts. V gene TRBV28 combines with J gene TRBJ2-7, with 9 bases matching TRBD1. Trimming removed 6 bases from V and 4 bases from J; junction bases left unmatched: 13. Germline V gene data show CDR1 as MDHEN and CDR2 as SYDVKM. The CDR3 runs 16 residues. CDR3 bases: TGTGCCAGCAGAGATCGCCCGGGACAGGGCCTTTACGAGCAGTACTTC. Its protein is CASRDRPGQGLYEQYF.

This clonotype was seen repeatedly, ten times or more. This chain connects TRBV6-5 to TRBJ1-4; the match to TRBD1 covers 9 bases. V gave up 5 bases and J gave up 8 bases; unmatched junction bases: 9. Germline CDR1 MNHEY, CDR2 SVGAGI. CDR3 length: 15 amino acids. CDR3 in amino acids: CASSILTGGGEKLFF. In DNA, the CDR3 is TGTGCCAGCAGTATCCTGACAGGGGGTGGGGAAAAACTGTTTTTT.

This clonotype was seen more than once but under ten times. The chain employs TRBV19 and TRBJ1-5; D gene uncertain. In germline, CDR1 is LNHDA, CDR2 SQIVND (reference sequence). Between the trimmed V and J ends, which lost 3 bases and 3 bases, there was a span of 9 bases. The CDR3 totals 14 residues. For the CDR3, the DNA is TGTGCCAGTAGTATCGGGAGGATCAATCAGCCCCAGCATTTT. Amino acids: CASSIGRINQPQHF.

This clonotype occurred once. V usage is TRBV19 and J usage is TRBJ1-2; a weak D match, TRBD1 (5 bases). Germline CDR1 is LNHDA and CDR2 is SQIVND (reference sequence). The CDR3 contains 13 residues. Deletions cut 3 bases from V and 2 bases from J, with 7 bases between. CDR3 bases: TGTGCCAGTAGTATCAACAGGAACTATGGCTACACCTTC. This codes for CASSINRNYGYTF.

This rearrangement joins TRBV4-2 to TRBJ1-4; 7 bases match TRBD1. This CDR3 is 14 amino acids long. Germline values: CDR1 LGHNA, CDR2 YNFKEQ. V was pared by 3 bases and J by 2 bases, with 0 bases of the junction left unmatched. CDR3: CASSQGQTNEKLFF. For the CDR3, the DNA is TGTGCCAGCAGCCAGGGACAGACTAATGAAAAACTGTTTTTT.

This sequence joins TRBV5-1 and TRBJ2-7, with 9 bases matching TRBD1. The CDR3 has 16 residues. The germline V gene encodes CDR1 SGHRS and CDR2 YFSETQ. With V trimmed by 5 bases and J by 2 bases, 11 bases remained unmatched. DNA of the CDR3: TGCGCCAGCAGTCAGGCCGGGACAGGGCCCACCTACGAGCAGTACTTC. It specifies CASSQAGTGPTYEQYF. The full variable domain, completed using reference TRBV5-1 and TRBJ2-7, is KAGVTQTPRYLIKTRGQQVTLSCSPISGHRSVSWYQQTPGQGLQFLFEYFSETQRNKGNFPGRFSGRQFSNSRSEMNVSTLELGDSALYLCASSQAGTGPTYEQYFGPGTRLTVT.

With regard to this clonotype: With a much larger clone just one base away, this may be a read error. The genes are TRBV7-2 and TRBJ2-2; maybe TRBD2 (5 bases). CDR1 SGHTA and CDR2 FQGNSA come from the germline V gene. The CDR3 consists of 15 residues. The chain's CDR3 is CASSPGGPNTGELLF. As DNA, the CDR3 is TGTGCCAGCAGCCCGGGTGGGCCGAACACCGGGGAGCTGCTTTTT.

This clonotype was recorded at least ten times. A junction end diverges from the germline sequence, so it may reflect a read error. V gene TRBV6-5 combines with J gene TRBJ2-7; no reliable D call. There are 15 residues in the CDR3. CDR1 and CDR2 from the germline V gene are MNHEY and SVGAGI. This CDR3 is CASSHSSETPYEQYF. For the CDR3, the DNA is TGTGCCAGCAGTCACTCGAGCGAGACCCCCTACGAGCAGTACTTC.

On this clonotype itself: It may be a read error: a sequence one base away is much more abundant. The chain uses TRBV6-5 and TRBJ2-2; 7 bases agree with TRBD1. The CDR3 consists of 15 residues. Germline-derived CDR1 and CDR2 are MNHEY and SVGAGI. CDR3 DNA sequence: TGTGCCAGCAGACCCGGGACAGTGAACACCGGGGAGCTGTCTTTT. Protein product: CASRPGTVNTGELSF.

This clonotype showed up many times. This chain connects TRBV10-2 to TRBJ1-2; unclear D gene. Trimming cost V 2 bases and J 4 bases, with 14 bases left between them. The CDR3 extends over 15 amino acids. The germline V gene encodes CDR1 WSHSY and CDR2 SAAADI. CDR3 sequence: CASSEEGDSGYGYTF. DNA for the CDR3: TGCGCCAGCAGTGAGGAGGGAGACTCGGGCTATGGCTACACCTTC.

Comment on this clonotype: Possible read error: a much larger clone is one base away. The V call is TRBV5-1, the J call TRBJ2-5, with 7 bases identical to TRBD1. Germline-derived CDR1 and CDR2 are SGHRS and YFSETQ. Trimming cost V 4 bases and J 0 bases; bases outside gene matches: 6. This CDR3 is built from 15 residues. CDR3 bases: TGCGCCAGCAGCCTTCGACAGGGAAACCAAGAGACCCAGTACTTC. This codes for CASSLRQGNQETQYF.

This clonotype has ten or more counts. The gene calls are TRBV6-2 or TRBV6-3 and TRBJ2-2, with 8 bases identical to TRBD1. The CDR3 runs 16 residues. The germline CDR1 and CDR2 sequences are MNHEY and SVGEGT. Trimming removed 2 bases from V and 8 bases from J; junction bases left unmatched: 10. CDR3 sequence reads: CASSYGTGPWYGELFF. CDR3 nucleotide sequence: TGTGCCAGCAGTTACGGGACAGGACCATGGTATGGGGAGCTGTTTTTT.

This clonotype was recorded only once. One end of the junction varies from germline; a read error may be responsible. The chain uses TRBV20-1 and TRBJ2-7; a weak D match, TRBD1 (5 bases). Per the germline V gene, CDR1 is DFQATT and CDR2 is SNEGSKA (reference sequence). The CDR3 spans 15 residues. The CDR3 loop reads CSAILTQGHSYEQYF. The DNA of the CDR3 is TGCAGTGCTATCCTAACGCAGGGTCACTCCTACGAGCAGTACTTT.